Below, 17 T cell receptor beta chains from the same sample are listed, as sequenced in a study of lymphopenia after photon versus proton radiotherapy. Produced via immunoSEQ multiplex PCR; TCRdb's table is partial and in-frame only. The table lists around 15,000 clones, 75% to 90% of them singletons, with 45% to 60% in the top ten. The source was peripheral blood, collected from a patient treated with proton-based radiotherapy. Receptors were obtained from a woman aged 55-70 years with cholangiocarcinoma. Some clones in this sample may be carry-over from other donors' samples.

CDR3 in DNA: TGCAGCGCCGGGGAGGGAACGAACACTGAAGCTTTCTTT. Translation gives CSAGEGTNTEAFF. This sequence joins TRBV29-1 and TRBJ1-1; D is ambiguous. This CDR3 region has 13 residues. V lost 7 bases to trimming and J lost 1 base, with 13 bases between them. Germline CDR1 SQVTM, CDR2 ANQGSEA.

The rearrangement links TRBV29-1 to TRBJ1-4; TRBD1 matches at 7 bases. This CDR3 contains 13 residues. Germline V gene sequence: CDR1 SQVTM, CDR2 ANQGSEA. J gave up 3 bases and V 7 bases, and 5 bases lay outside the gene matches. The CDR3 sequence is CSASTGSNEKLFF. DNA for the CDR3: TGCAGCGCTTCGACAGGGTCTAATGAAAAACTGTTTTTT.

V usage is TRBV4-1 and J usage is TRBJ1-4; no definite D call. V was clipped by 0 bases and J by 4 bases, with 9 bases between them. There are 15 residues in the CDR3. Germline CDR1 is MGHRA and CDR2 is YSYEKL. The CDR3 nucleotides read TGCGCCAGCAGCCAAGACTACGGTTTTAATGAAAAACTGTTTTTT. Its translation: CASSQDYGFNEKLFF.

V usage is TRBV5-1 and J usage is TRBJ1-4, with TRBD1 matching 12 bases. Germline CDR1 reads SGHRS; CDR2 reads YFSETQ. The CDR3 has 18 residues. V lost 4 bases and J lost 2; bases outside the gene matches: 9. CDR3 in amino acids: CASSIGTGGSGTNEKLFF. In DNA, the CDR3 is TGCGCCAGCAGCATAGGGACAGGGGGCTCTGGGACTAATGAAAAACTGTTTTTT.

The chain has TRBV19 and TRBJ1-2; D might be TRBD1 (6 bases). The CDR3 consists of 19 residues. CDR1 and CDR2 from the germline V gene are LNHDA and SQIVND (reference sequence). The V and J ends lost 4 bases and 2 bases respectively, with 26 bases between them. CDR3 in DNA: TGTGCCAGTAGTACGGGGTCTACCGGGACACCGGAAGGGAACTATGGCTACACCTTC. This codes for CASSTGSTGTPEGNYGYTF.

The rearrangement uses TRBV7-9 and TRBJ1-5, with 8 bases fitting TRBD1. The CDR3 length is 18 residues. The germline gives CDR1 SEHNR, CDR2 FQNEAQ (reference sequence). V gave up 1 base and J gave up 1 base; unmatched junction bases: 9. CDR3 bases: TGTGCCAGCAGCTTAGTGATCGACAGGGGTGGGAGCAATCAGCCCCAGCATTTT. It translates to CASSLVIDRGGSNQPQHF. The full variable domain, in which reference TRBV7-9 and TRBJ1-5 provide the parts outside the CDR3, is DTGVSQNPRHKITKRGQNVTFRCDPISEHNRLYWYRQTLGQGPEFLTYFQNEAQLEKSRLLSDRFSAERPKGSFSTLEIQRTEQGDSAMYLCASSLVIDRGGSNQPQHFGDGTRLSIL.

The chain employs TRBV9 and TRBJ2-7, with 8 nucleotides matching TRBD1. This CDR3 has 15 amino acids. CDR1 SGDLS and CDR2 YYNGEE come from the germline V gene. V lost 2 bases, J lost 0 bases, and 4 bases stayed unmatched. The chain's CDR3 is CASSVDGTGSYEQYF. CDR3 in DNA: TGTGCCAGCAGCGTCGACGGGACAGGCTCCTACGAGCAGTACTTC. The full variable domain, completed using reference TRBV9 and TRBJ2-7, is DSGVTQTPKHLITATGQRVTLRCSPRSGDLSVYWYQQSLDQGLQFLIQYYNGEERAKGNILERFSAQQFPDLHSELNLSSLELGDSALYFCASSVDGTGSYEQYFGPGTRLTVT.

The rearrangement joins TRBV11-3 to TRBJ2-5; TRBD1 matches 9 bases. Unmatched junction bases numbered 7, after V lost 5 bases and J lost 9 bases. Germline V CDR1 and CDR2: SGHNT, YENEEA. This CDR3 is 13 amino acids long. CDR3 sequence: CASSPGQGISQYF. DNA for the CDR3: TGTGCCAGCAGCCCGGGACAGGGTATATCCCAGTACTTC. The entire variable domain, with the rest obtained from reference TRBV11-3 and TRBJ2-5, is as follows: EAGVVQSPRYKIIEKKQPVAFWCNPISGHNTLYWYLQNLGQGPELLIRYENEEAVDDSQLPKDRFSAERLKGVDSTLKIQPAELGDSAVYLCASSPGQGISQYFGPGTRLLVL.

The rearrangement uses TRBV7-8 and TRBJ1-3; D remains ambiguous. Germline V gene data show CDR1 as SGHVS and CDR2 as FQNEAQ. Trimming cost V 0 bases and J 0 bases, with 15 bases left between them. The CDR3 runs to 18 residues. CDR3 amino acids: CASSLAAPVRSSGNTIYF. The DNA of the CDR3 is TGTGCCAGCAGCTTAGCGGCCCCCGTGAGGAGCTCTGGAAACACCATATATTTT.

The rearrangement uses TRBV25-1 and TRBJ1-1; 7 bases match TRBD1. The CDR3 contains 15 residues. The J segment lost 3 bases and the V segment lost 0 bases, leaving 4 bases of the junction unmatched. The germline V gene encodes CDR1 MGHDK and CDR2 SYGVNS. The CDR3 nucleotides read TGTGCCAGCAGTGAATATGTGACAGGGTACACTGAAGCTTTCTTT. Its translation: CASSEYVTGYTEAFF.

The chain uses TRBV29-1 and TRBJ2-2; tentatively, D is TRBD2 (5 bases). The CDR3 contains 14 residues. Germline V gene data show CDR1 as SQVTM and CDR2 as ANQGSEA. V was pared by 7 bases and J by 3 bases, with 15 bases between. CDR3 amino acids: CSAERLSDTGELFF. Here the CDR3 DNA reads TGCAGCGCTGAGCGACTATCGGACACCGGGGAGCTGTTTTTT.

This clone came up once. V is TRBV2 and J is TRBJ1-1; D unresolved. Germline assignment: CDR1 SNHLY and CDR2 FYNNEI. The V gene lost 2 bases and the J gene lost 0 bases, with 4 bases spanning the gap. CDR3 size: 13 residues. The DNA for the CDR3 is TGTGCCAGCAGTGAACTCATGAACACTGAAGCTTTCTTT. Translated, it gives CASSELMNTEAFF.

CDR3 amino acids: CSVERSLGQGPAETQYF. The CDR3 coding sequence is TGCAGCGTTGAAAGGTCTTTGGGGCAGGGGCCGGCGGAGACCCAGTACTTC. V gene TRBV29-1 combines with J gene TRBJ2-5; tentative D call: TRBD1 (6 bases). The germline V gene has CDR1 SQVTM and CDR2 ANQGSEA. CDR3 length: 17 residues. V lost 2 bases to trimming and J lost 5 bases, with 24 bases between them.

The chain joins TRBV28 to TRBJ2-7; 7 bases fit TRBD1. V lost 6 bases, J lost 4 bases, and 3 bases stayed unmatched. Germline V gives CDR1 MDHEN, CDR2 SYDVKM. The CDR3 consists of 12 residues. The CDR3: CASSLTGYEQYF. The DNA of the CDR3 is TGTGCCAGCAGCCTGACAGGGTACGAGCAGTACTTC.

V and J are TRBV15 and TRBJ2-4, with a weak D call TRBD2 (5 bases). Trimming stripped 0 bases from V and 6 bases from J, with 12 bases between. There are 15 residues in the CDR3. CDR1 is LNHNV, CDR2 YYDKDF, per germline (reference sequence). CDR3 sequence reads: CATSRDPIAPNIQYF. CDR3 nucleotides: TGTGCCACCAGCAGAGATCCGATAGCGCCAAACATTCAGTACTTC.

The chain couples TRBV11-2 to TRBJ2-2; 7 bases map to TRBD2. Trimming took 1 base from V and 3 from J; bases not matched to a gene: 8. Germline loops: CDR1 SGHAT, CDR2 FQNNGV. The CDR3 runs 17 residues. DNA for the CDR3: TGTGCCAGCAGCTTAGCACCGGGACTAACCTACACCGGGGAGCTGTTTTTT. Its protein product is CASSLAPGLTYTGELFF.

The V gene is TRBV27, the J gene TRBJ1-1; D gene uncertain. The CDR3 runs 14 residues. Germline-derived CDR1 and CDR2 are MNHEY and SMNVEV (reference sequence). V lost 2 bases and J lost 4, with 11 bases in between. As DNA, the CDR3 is TGTGCCAGCAGTTTAGGCTGGGAGGGCACTGAAGCTTTCTTT. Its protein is CASSLGWEGTEAFF.